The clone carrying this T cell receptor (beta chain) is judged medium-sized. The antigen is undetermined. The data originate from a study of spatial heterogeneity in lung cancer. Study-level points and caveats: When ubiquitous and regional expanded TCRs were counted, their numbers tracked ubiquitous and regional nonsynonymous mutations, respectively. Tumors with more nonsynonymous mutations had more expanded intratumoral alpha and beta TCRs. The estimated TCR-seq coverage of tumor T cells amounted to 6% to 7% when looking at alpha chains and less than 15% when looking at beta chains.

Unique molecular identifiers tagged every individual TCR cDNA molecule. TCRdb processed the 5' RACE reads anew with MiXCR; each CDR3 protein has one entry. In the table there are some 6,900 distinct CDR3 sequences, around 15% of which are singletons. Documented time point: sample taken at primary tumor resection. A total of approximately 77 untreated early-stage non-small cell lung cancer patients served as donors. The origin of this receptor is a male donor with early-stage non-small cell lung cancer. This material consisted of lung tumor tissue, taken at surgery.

CDR3 sequence: CSAGRDVSEAFF. For the CDR3, the DNA is TGCAGCGCCGGTAGGGACGTCTCTGAAGCTTTCTTT. The chain couples TRBV29-1 to TRBJ1-1, with D perhaps matching TRBD1 (5 bases). Trimming cost V 7 bases and J 6 bases, with 15 bases left between them. CDR1 is SQVTM, CDR2 ANQGSEA, per germline. This CDR3 contains 12 residues.